The 16 T cell receptor beta chains below were found in one sample sequenced in a study of T cells in Graves' hyperthyroidism and ophthalmopathy. The investigators amplified TCR beta CDR3 regions from RNA transcripts. The TCR CDR3 first-round RT-PCR relied on the HTBI primer set. MiXCR was run by TCRdb on the multiplex PCR reads, yielding one entry per CDR3 protein. Among hundreds of thousands of distinct CDR3 sequences, about 20% were seen once, and the ten largest hold over 45%. Sequences were obtained from blood. These receptors were obtained from a man aged 40-50 years with Graves' ophthalmopathy.

V is TRBV27 and J is TRBJ2-5; D remains unclear. Germline lookup yields CDR1 MNHEY and CDR2 SMNVEV (reference sequence). Trimming left V 3 bases short and J 5 bases short, with 4 bases between. This CDR3 spans 11 amino acids. The CDR3 coding sequence is TGTGCCAGCAGTTTCATGGAGACCCAGTACTTC. Protein: CASSFMETQYF.

This clonotype has just a few counts. The CDR3 spells CASSASDRTNSPLHF. The CDR3 DNA reads TGTGCCAGCAGCGCCTCCGACAGGACCAACTCACCCCTCCACTTT. The J gene is TRBJ1-6, the V gene TRBV9; the D gene is possibly TRBD1 (6 bases). This CDR3 has 15 amino acids. CDR1 and CDR2 (germline): SGDLS, YYNGEE. The germline V and J ends were trimmed by 3 bases and 10 bases, with 17 bases remaining between them.

This clonotype was found a few times. DNA of the CDR3: TGTGCCAGCAGCTTGTTTTCCCCAGGGGGCTACGAGCAGTACTTC. Amino acid sequence: CASSLFSPGGYEQYF. The chain joins TRBV11-2 to TRBJ2-7, with TRBD1 identical over 7 bases. The trim removed 3 bases at V and 3 bases at J, leaving 8 bases unmatched. Germline CDR1 SGHAT, CDR2 FQNNGV. The CDR3 covers 15 residues. The entire variable domain, with the rest obtained from reference TRBV11-2 and TRBJ2-7, is as follows: EAGVAQSPRYKIIEKRQSVAFWCNPISGHATLYWYQQILGQGPKLLIQFQNNGVVDDSQLPKDRFSAERLKGVDSTLKIQPAKLEDSAVYLCASSLFSPGGYEQYFGPGTRLTVT.

V gene TRBV4-1 combines with J gene TRBJ2-5, with TRBD2 identical over 11 bases. This CDR3 comprises 15 residues. Unmatched junction bases numbered 1, after V lost 3 bases and J lost 1 base. In germline, CDR1 is MGHRA, CDR2 YSYEKL. CDR3 region: CASSQGTSGQETQYF. The CDR3, as DNA: TGCGCCAGCAGCCAGGGGACTAGCGGCCAAGAGACCCAGTACTTC.

The rearrangement links TRBV24-1 to TRBJ1-5, with a tentative D call TRBD1 (6 bases). The V end was cut by 4 bases, the J end by 3 bases, with 12 bases between. The germline CDR1 and CDR2 sequences are KGHDR and SFDVKD. There are 15 residues in the CDR3. The CDR3 DNA reads as TGTGCCACCAGTGACTCAACAGGGTCCAATCAGCCCCAGCATTTT. It specifies CATSDSTGSNQPQHF.

This clonotype was observed a handful of times. The chain recombines TRBV20-1 with TRBJ1-6; D not resolved. The CDR3 loop spans 15 amino acids. The germline CDR1 and CDR2 sequences are DFQATT and SNEGSKA (reference sequence). The ends were cut back, 0 bases at V and 7 bases at J, with 13 bases in the middle. The CDR3 reads CSARDQRTANSPLHF. As DNA, the CDR3 is TGCAGTGCTAGAGATCAAAGGACGGCCAATTCACCCCTCCACTTT.

The chain uses TRBV6-1 and TRBJ2-1; TRBD2 matches 9 bases. The CDR3 is 13 amino acids. The J segment lost 4 bases and the V segment lost 11 bases, leaving 6 bases of the junction unmatched. Germline V gives CDR1 MNHNS, CDR2 SASEGT. DNA for the CDR3: TGTGCCGAGTCTAGCGGGGAATACAATGAGCAGTTCTTC. Translation: CAESSGEYNEQFF.

This clonotype was found a few times. The chain employs TRBV3-1 and TRBJ2-3; possibly TRBD2 for D (5 bases). CDR1 and CDR2 (germline): LGHDT, YNNKEL (reference sequence). V was clipped by 1 base and J by 2 bases, with 19 bases between them. The CDR3 contains 18 residues. CDR3 amino acids: CASSQAGLGLHTTDTQYF. CDR3 coding DNA: TGTGCCAGCAGCCAAGCCGGACTGGGCCTTCACACCACAGATACGCAGTATTTT.

The sample holds a few counts of this clonotype. V usage is TRBV7-2 and J usage is TRBJ2-1; the match to TRBD2 covers 13 bases. The V and J ends lost 4 bases and 9 bases, in that order; junction bases with no gene match: 15. The CDR3 has 18 residues. Germline V gives CDR1 SGHTA, CDR2 FQGNSA. The CDR3 DNA follows: TGTGCCAGCAGCTCGCCGGGACTAGCGGGATGGGGAGCGCTTGAGCAGTTCTTC. It encodes CASSSPGLAGWGALEQFF.

The chain is built from TRBV10-3 and TRBJ2-5; perhaps TRBD1 as D (6 bases). V was pared by 8 bases and J by 7 bases, with 17 bases between. This CDR3 spans 13 amino acids. Germline V gene data show CDR1 as ENHRY and CDR2 as SYGVKD. CDR3 protein: CAIGPPGAGTQYF. The DNA of the CDR3 is TGTGCCATCGGGCCCCCAGGGGCGGGGACCCAGTACTTC.

This clonotype has a count of ten or more. V gene TRBV29-1 combines with J gene TRBJ2-5, with 7 bases fitting TRBD1. CDR3 size: 17 residues. V was clipped by 2 bases and J by 2 bases; unmatched bases: 14. Per germline, CDR1 SQVTM and CDR2 ANQGSEA. CDR3 coding DNA: TGCAGCGTTGAAAGGGGGCTAGGGATAAGGGGACAAGAGACCCAGTACTTC. Translating gives CSVERGLGIRGQETQYF.

Ten or more counts support this clonotype. This chain joins TRBV20-1 and TRBJ2-7, with D possibly being TRBD2 (5 bases). The CDR3 consists of 15 residues. Germline lookup yields CDR1 DFQATT and CDR2 SNEGSKA (reference sequence). Trimming removed 0 bases from V and 2 bases from J, with 14 bases in between. CDR3 loop: CSARELAPGTYEQYF. The DNA of the CDR3 is TGCAGTGCTAGAGAATTGGCCCCCGGGACCTACGAGCAGTACTTC.

The chain carries TRBV27 and TRBJ2-4, with 8 bases lining up with TRBD1. After removal of 3 bases from V and 6 bases from J, the junction contained 10 bases not matched to a gene. This CDR3 contains 16 residues. The germline CDR1 and CDR2 sequences are MNHEY and SMNVEV (reference sequence). The CDR3 bases are TGTGCCAGCAGTTTTTTCCAGGGGGCTGGTGTAAACATTCAGTACTTC. It is translated as CASSFFQGAGVNIQYF.

This clonotype showed up just a few times. V is TRBV19 and J is TRBJ2-7, with 9 nucleotides matching TRBD1. Trimming at V came to 6 bases and at J to 6 bases, leaving 15 bases not matched to a gene. Germline V gene data show CDR1 as LNHDA and CDR2 as SQIVND (reference sequence). The CDR3 totals 16 residues. CDR3 sequence (DNA): TGTGCCAGTAGCTTACCCCCGGGACAGGGAACGGGCGAGCAGTACTTC. This codes for CASSLPPGQGTGEQYF.

The table lists this clonotype with a few counts. The V and J genes are TRBV6-1 and TRBJ2-7, with TRBD1 matching over 7 bases. J was trimmed by 2 bases and V by 6 bases; bases with no gene match: 7. Per the germline V gene, CDR1 is MNHNS and CDR2 is SASEGT. The CDR3 runs 14 residues. CDR3 residues: CASSRGQAPYEQYF. The CDR3 DNA reads TGTGCCAGCAGCCGAGGACAGGCCCCCTACGAGCAGTACTTC.

The chain joins TRBV6-1 to TRBJ1-2; D gene uncertain. This CDR3 region has 13 residues. The V end lost 5 bases, the J end lost 3 bases, and 10 bases lay between the germline ends. In germline, CDR1 is MNHNS, CDR2 SASEGT. CDR3 loop: CASSPGPYYGYTF. The CDR3, as DNA: TGTGCCAGCAGTCCCGGACCTTACTATGGCTACACCTTC.